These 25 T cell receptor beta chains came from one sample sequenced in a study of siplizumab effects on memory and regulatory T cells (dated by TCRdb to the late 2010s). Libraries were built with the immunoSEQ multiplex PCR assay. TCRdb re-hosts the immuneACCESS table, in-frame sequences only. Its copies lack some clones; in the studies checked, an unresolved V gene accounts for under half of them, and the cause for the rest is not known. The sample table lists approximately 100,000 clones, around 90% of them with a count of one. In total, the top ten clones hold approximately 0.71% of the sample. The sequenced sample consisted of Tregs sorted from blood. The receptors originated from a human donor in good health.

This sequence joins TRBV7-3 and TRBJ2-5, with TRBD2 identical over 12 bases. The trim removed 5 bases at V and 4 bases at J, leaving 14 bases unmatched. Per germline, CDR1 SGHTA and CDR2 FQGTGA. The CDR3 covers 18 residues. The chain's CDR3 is CASSEKGLAGGPRETQYF. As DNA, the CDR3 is TGTGCCAGCAGCGAAAAAGGGCTAGCGGGAGGGCCGCGAGAGACCCAGTACTTC.

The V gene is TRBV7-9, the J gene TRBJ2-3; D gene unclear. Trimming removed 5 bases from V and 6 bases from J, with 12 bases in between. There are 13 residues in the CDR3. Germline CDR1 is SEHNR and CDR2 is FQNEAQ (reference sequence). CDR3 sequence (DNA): TGTGCCAGCAGCCCGTGGTTCCGGGATACGCAGTATTTT. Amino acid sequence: CASSPWFRDTQYF.

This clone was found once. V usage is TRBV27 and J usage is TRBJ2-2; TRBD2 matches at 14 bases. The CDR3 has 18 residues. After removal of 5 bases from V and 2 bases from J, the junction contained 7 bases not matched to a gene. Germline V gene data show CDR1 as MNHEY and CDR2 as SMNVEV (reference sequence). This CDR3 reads CASSLTSGRVRNTGELFF. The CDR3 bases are TGTGCCAGCAGTCTGACTAGCGGGAGGGTTCGTAACACCGGGGAGCTGTTTTTT.

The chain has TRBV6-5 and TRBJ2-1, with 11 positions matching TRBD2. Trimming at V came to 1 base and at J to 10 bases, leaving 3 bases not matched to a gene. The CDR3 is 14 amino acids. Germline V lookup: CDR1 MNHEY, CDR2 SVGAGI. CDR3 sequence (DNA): TGTGCCAGCAGTTACTTTAGCGGGAGGGGGGAGCAGTTCTTC. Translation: CASSYFSGRGEQFF.

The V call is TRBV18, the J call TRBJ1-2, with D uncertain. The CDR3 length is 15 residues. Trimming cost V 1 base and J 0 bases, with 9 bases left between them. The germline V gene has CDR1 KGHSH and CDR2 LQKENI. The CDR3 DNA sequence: TGTGCCAGCTCACCACGTTTCGGAGCTAACTATGGCTACACCTTC. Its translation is CASSPRFGANYGYTF.

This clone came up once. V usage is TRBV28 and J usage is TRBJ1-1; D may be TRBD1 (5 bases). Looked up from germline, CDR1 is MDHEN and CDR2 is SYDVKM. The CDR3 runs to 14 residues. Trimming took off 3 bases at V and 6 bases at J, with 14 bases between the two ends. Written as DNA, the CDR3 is TGTGCCAGCAGTTTGGTGACGCAGGGATCTGAAGCTTTCTTT. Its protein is CASSLVTQGSEAFF.

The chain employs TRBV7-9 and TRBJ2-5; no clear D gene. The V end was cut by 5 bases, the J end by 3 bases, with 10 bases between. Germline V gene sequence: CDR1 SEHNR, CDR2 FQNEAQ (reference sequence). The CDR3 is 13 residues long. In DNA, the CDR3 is TGTGCCAGCAGCAGGAGCGTTAAAGAGACCCAGTACTTC. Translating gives CASSRSVKETQYF.

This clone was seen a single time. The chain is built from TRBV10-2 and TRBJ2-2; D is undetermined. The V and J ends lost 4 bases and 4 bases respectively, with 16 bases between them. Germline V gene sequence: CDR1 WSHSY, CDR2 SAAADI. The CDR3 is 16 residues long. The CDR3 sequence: CASSGAVRMGTGELFF. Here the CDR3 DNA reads TGCGCCAGCAGTGGAGCCGTCCGGATGGGCACCGGGGAGCTGTTTTTT.

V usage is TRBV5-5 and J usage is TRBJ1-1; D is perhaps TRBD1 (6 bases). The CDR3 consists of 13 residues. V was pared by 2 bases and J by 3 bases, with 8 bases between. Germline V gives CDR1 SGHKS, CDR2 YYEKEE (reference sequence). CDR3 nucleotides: TGTGCCAGCAGCTTACAGGGCTACACTGAAGCTTTCTTT. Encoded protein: CASSLQGYTEAFF.

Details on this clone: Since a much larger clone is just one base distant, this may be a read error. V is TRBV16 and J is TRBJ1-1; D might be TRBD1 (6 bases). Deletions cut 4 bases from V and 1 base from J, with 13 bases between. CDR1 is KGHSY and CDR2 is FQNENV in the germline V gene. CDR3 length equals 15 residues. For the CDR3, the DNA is TGTGCCAGCAGCCTTCCAAGACAGGCGAACACTGAAGCTTTCTTT. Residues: CASSLPRQANTEAFF. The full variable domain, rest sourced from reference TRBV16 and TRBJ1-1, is GEEVAQTPKHLVRGEGQKAKLYCAPIKGHSYVFWYQQVLKNEFKFLISFQNENVFDETGMPKERFSAKCLPNSPCSLEIQATKLEDSAVYFCASSLPRQANTEAFFGQGTRLTVV.

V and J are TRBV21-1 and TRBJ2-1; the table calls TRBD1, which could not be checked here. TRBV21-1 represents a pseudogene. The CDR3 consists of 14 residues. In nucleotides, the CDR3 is TGTGCCAGCAGCAAAAGGGGGCGGATGAATGAGCAGTTCTTC. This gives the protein CASSKRGRMNEQFF.

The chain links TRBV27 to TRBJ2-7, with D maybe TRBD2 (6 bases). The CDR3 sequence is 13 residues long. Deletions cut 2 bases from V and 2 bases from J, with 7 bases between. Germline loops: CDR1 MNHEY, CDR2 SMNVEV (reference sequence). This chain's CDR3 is CASSLREAYEQYF. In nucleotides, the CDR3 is TGTGCCAGCAGTTTAAGGGAGGCCTACGAGCAGTACTTC.

CDR3 nucleotides: TGTGCCAGTAGCCCATCTAGCGAAACACTCTACAATGAGCAGTTCTTC. Protein product: CASSPSSETLYNEQFF. The J gene is TRBJ2-1, the V gene TRBV19, with a possible D match to TRBD2 (6 bases). This CDR3 comprises 16 residues. V was trimmed by 6 bases and J by 3 bases, leaving 18 bases between them. CDR1 LNHDA and CDR2 SQIVND come from the germline V gene (reference sequence).

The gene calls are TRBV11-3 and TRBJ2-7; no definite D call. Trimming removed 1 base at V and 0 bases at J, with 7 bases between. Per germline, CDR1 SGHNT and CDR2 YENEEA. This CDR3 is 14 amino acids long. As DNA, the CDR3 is TGTGCCAGCAGCTTAGCGGACGGCTCCTACGAGCAGTACTTC. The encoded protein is CASSLADGSYEQYF. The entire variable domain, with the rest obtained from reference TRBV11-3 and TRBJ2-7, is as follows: EAGVVQSPRYKIIEKKQPVAFWCNPISGHNTLYWYLQNLGQGPELLIRYENEEAVDDSQLPKDRFSAERLKGVDSTLKIQPAELGDSAVYLCASSLADGSYEQYFGPGTRLTVT.

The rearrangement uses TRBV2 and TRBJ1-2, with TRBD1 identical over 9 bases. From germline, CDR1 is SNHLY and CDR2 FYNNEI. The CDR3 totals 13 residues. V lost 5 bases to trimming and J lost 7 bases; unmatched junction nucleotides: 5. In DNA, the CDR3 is TGTGCCAGCAGTAGAAGGGACAGGGCTGGCTACACCTTC. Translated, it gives CASSRRDRAGYTF.

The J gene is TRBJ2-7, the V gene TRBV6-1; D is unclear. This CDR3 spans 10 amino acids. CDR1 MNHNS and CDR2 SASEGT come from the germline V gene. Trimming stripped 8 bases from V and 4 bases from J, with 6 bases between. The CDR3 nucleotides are TGTGCCAGCGCCCGGTACGAGCAGTACTTC. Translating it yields CASARYEQYF.

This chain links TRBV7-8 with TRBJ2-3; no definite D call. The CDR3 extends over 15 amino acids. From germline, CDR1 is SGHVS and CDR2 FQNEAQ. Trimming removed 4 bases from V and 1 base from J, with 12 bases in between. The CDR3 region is CASSSRASRTDTQYF. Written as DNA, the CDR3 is TGTGCCAGCAGCTCCCGGGCTAGTCGCACAGATACGCAGTATTTT.

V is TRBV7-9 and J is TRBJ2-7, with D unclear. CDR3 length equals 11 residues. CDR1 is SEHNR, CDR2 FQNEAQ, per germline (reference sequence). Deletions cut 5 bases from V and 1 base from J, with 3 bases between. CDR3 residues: CASSVSYEQYF. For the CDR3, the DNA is TGTGCCAGCAGCGTATCCTACGAGCAGTACTTC.

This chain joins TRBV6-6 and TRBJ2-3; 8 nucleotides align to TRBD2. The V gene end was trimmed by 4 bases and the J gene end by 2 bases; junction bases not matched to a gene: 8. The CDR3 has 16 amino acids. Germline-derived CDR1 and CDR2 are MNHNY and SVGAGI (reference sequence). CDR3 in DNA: TGTGCCAGCAGTTCCCCGGGACTAGGGAACACAGATACGCAGTATTTT. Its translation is CASSSPGLGNTDTQYF.

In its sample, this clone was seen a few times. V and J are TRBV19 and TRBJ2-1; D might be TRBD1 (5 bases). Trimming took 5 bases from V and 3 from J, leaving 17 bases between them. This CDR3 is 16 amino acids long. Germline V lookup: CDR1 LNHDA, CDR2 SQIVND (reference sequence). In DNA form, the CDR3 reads TGTGCCAGTAGTTCTCAGGGTACTAACTACTACAATGAGCAGTTCTTC. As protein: CASSSQGTNYYNEQFF.

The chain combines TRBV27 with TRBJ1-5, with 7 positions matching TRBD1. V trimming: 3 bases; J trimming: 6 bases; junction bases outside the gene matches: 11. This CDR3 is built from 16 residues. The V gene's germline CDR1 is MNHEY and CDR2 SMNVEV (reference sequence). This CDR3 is CASSFLPGGQGQPQHF. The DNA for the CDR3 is TGTGCCAGCAGTTTTCTTCCAGGGGGTCAGGGTCAGCCCCAGCATTTT.

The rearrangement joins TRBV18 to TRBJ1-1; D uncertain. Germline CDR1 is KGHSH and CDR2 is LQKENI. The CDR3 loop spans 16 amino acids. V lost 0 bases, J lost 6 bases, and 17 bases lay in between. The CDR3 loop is CASSPPGRTERSEAFF. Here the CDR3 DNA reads TGTGCCAGCTCACCACCGGGCCGAACCGAAAGGTCTGAAGCTTTCTTT.

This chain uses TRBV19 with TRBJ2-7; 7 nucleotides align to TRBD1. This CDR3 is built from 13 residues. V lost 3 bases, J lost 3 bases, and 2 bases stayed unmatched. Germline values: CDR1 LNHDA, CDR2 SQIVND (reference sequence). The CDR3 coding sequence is TGTGCCAGTAGTATGGGGACAGTCTACGAGCAGTACTTC. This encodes CASSMGTVYEQYF.

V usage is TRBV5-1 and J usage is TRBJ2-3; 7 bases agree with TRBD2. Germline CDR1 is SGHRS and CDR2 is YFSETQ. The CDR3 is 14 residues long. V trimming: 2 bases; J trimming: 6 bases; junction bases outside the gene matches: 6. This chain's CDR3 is CASSFSGPRDTQYF. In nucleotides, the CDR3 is TGCGCCAGCAGCTTTAGCGGGCCTAGGGATACGCAGTATTTT. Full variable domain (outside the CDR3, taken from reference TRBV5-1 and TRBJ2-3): KAGVTQTPRYLIKTRGQQVTLSCSPISGHRSVSWYQQTPGQGLQFLFEYFSETQRNKGNFPGRFSGRQFSNSRSEMNVSTLELGDSALYLCASSFSGPRDTQYFGPGTRLTVL.

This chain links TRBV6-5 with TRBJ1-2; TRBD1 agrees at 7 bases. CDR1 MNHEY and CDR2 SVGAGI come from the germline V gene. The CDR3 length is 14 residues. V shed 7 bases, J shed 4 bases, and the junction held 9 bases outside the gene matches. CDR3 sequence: CASTFLAGGYGYTF. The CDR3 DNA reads TGTGCCAGCACTTTCTTGGCAGGGGGCTATGGCTACACCTTC.